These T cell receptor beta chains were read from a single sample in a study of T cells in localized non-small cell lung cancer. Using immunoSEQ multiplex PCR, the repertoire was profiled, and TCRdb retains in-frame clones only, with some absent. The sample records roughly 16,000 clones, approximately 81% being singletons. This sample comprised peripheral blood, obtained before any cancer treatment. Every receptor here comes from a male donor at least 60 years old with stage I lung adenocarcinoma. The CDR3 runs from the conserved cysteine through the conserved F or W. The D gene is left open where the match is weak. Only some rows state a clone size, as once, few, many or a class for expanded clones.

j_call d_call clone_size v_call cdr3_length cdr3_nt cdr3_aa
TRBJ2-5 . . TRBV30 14 TGTGCCTGGAATCTAGCTGGAGGGGGGGAGACCCAGTACTTC CAWNLAGGGETQYF
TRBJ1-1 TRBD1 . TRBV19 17 TGTGCCAGTAGTATAGCGAGTTCAGGGGGACAGGACACTGAAGCTTTCTTT CASSIASSGGQDTEAFF
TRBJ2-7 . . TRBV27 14 TGTGCCAGCAGTTTATATTTCAGCTCCTACGAGCAGTACTTC CASSLYFSSYEQYF
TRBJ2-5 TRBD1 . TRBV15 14 TGTGCCACCAGCAGATCCAGGGGGCAAGAGACCCAGTACTTC CATSRSRGQETQYF
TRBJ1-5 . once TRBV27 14 TGTGCCAGCAGTTTCGGCAGGGGCAATCAGCCCCAGCATTTT CASSFGRGNQPQHF
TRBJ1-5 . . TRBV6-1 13 TGTGCCAGCAAAGAGACGGAATATCAGCCCCAGCATTTT CASKETEYQPQHF
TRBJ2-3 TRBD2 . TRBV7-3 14 TGTGCCAGCAGCCCCGGACTAGACACAGATACGCAGTATTTT CASSPGLDTDTQYF
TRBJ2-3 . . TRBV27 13 TGTGCCAGCAAATGGGACAGCACAGATACGCAGTATTTT CASKWDSTDTQYF
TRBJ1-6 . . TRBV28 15 TGTGCCAGCACCGAAAGGGGAGGGGGAAATTCACCCCTCCACTTT CASTERGGGNSPLHF
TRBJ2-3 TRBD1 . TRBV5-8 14 TGTGCCAGCAGCTTGTATCAGGGGGCAGATACGCAGTATTTT CASSLYQGADTQYF
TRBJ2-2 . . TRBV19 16 TGTGCCAGTAGTTCCTCCCCCACAGGAACCACCGGGGAGCTGTTTTTT CASSSSPTGTTGELFF
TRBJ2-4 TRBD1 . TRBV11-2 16 TGTGCCAGCAGCTCCTACAGGGGTTTAGCCAAAAACATTCAGTACTTC CASSSYRGLAKNIQYF
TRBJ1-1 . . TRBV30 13 TGTGCCTGGAGTGTACGGGTGAACACTGAAGCTTTCTTT CAWSVRVNTEAFF
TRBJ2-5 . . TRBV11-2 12 TGTGCCAGCCGGGACATTAAAGAGACCCAGTACTTC CASRDIKETQYF
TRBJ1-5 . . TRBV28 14 TGTGCCAGCAGCCCAGGGGCCGGCAATCAGCCCCAGCATTTT CASSPGAGNQPQHF
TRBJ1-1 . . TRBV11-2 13 TGTGCCAGCAGCTCCGGGCTGAACACTGAAGCTTTCTTT CASSSGLNTEAFF
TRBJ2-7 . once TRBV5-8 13 TGTGCCAGCAGCTTGGGCGCGGATTACGAGCAGTACTTC CASSLGADYEQYF
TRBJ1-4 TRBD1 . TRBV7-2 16 TGTGCCAGCAGCCTCAGACAGGGGGTAACTAATGAAAAACTGTTTTTT CASSLRQGVTNEKLFF
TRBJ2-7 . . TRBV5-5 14 TGTGCCAGCAGCTTAGGTTCGGGATTCTACGAGCAGTACTTC CASSLGSGFYEQYF
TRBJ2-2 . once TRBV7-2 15 TGTGCCAGCAGCTCCACCTCCACCATGACCGGGGAGCTGTTTTTT CASSSTSTMTGELFF
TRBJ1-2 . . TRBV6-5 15 TGTGCCAGCACCGGAGGGGGGGCAGGGTTGTCTCGCTACACCTTC CASTGGGAGLSRYTF
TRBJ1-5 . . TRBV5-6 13 TGTGCCAGCAGCTTGAAACCGACCCAGCCCCAGCATTTT CASSLKPTQPQHF
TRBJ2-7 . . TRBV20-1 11 TGCAGTGCTAGAGATCCTGGCGAGCAGTACTTC CSARDPGEQYF
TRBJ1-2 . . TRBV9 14 TGTGCCAGCAGCGAGGCCTACAGCCGCCGTGGCTACACCTTC CASSEAYSRRGYTF
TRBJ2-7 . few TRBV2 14 TGTGCCAGCAGTGAAGAGTCCCAGGGCTACGAGCAGTACTTC CASSEESQGYEQYF
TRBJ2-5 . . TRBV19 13 TGTGCCAGTAGTATAGATTCCGAAAAGACCCAGTACTTC CASSIDSEKTQYF
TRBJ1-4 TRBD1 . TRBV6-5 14 TGTGCCAGCAGTTACTCTAGCGGACAGGGGAGACTGTTTTTT CASSYSSGQGRLFF
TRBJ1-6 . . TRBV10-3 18 TGTGCCATCAGCCCTCTGTTGGGGACGGGGCTTTTCAATTCACCCCTCCACTTT CAISPLLGTGLFNSPLHF
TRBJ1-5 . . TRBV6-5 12 TGTGCCAGCAGCCCGTTAAATCAGCCCCAGCATTTT CASSPLNQPQHF
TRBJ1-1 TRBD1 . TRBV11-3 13 TGTGCCAGCAGCCAGGGGTCGGACAGGGATGCTTTCTTT CASSQGSDRDAFF
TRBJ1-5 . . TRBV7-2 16 TGTGCCAGCAGCCCCACCGGGGGTTTCAGCAATCAGCCCCAGCATTTT CASSPTGGFSNQPQHF
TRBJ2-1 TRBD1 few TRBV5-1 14 TGCGCCAGCAGCTTGGTCCAGGGGGCAGGCGAGCAGTTCTTC CASSLVQGAGEQFF
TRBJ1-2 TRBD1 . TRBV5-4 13 TGTGCCAGCAGCTTGACAGGGGCCTATGGCTACACCTTC CASSLTGAYGYTF
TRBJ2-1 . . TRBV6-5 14 TGTGCCAGCAGCTACGGCCTCAGGTACAATGAGCAGTTCTTC CASSYGLRYNEQFF
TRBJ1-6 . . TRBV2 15 TGTGCCAGCAGTGAAATACATTCTGGGAGCTCACCCCTCCACTTT CASSEIHSGSSPLHF
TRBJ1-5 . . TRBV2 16 TGTGCCAGCAGTGTAGGGGGGAGCTATAGCAATCAGCCCCAGCATTTT CASSVGGSYSNQPQHF
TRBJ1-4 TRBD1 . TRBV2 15 TGTGCCAGCAGTCCCCGGGGGACAGGGCGTGAAAAACTGTTTTTT CASSPRGTGREKLFF
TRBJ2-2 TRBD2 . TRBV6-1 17 TGTGCCAGCAGTGAATTGCCACTAGCGGCGAACACCGGGGAGCTGTTTTTT CASSELPLAANTGELFF
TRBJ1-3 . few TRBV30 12 TGTGCCTGGAGTGTAGGGGGAAACACCATATATTTT CAWSVGGNTIYF
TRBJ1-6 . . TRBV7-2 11 TGTGCCAGCAGCTTTGGATCACCCCTCCACTTT CASSFGSPLHF
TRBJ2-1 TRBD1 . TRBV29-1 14 TGCAGCTTTCTGTTCCAGGGGGTCTACAATGAGCAGTTCTTC CSFLFQGVYNEQFF
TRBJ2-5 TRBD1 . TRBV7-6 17 TGTGCCAGCAGCCGCGGAATCCCCGGGACAGGACAAGAGACCCAGTACTTC CASSRGIPGTGQETQYF
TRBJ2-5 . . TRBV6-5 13 TGTGCCAGCAGTTCCGCAGCTTCCGAGACCCAGTACTTC CASSSAASETQYF
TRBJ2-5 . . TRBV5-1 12 TGCGCCAGCAGCAACATCCAAGAGACCCAGTACTTC CASSNIQETQYF
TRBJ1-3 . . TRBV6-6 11 TGTGCCAGCAGTTACCAGGACACCATATATTTT CASSYQDTIYF
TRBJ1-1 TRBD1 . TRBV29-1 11 TGCAGCGTCGTAAGGACAGGGCTAGCTTTCTTT CSVVRTGLAFF
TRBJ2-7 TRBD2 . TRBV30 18 TGTGCCTGGGGCCCCGGGGCTAGCGGTCCCGGGGGGTCCTACGAGCAGTACTTC CAWGPGASGPGGSYEQYF
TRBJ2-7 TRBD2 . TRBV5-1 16 TGCGCCAGCAGCTTCCTCGCGGGGGGCCTTCCGGGGGAGCAGTACTTC CASSFLAGGLPGEQYF
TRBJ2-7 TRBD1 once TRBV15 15 TGTGCCACCAGCAGAGATCCGGACAGGGGGTACGAGCAGTACTTC CATSRDPDRGYEQYF
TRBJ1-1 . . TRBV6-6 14 TGTGCCAGCAGTACGAGAGTAGCGGGCACTGAAGCTTTCTTT CASSTRVAGTEAFF
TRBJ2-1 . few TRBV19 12 TGTGCCAGCGGGACTCTAGGCAATGAGCAGTTCTTC CASGTLGNEQFF
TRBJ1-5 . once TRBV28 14 TGTGCCAGCAGTAAAACGGATAGCAATCAGCCCCAGCATTTT CASSKTDSNQPQHF
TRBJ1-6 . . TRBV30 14 TGTGCCTGGAGTGCGGGGGGAAGGGACTCACCCCTCCACTTT CAWSAGGRDSPLHF
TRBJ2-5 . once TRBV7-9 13 TGTGCCCTCAGCTGGGGGTCGTCGGAGACCCAGTACTTC CALSWGSSETQYF
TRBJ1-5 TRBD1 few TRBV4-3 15 TGCGCCAGCAGCCAAGGGACAGGGGGTGGTCAGCCCCAGCATTTT CASSQGTGGGQPQHF
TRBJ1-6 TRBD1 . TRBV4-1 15 TGCGCCAGCAGCCAAGAGGGACGACAGGGTTCACCCCTCCACTTT CASSQEGRQGSPLHF